This TCR beta chain was sequenced in a study of T cell responses to AZD1222 COVID-19 vaccine. Study findings and constraints: Clonal diversity may have been underestimated in mostly white British donors.

As concerns this clone: Its antigen is not known.

The V and J ends lost 4 bases and 0 bases respectively, with 16 bases between them. The CDR3 spans 17 residues. CDR1 is LNHDA and CDR2 is SQIVND in the germline V gene (reference sequence). Method: immunoSEQ multiplex PCR; TCRdb's copy keeps in-frame clones and lacks some. The sample yields 150,000 to 200,000 clones, less than 95% seen once. The genes are TRBV19 and TRBJ2-1; D unclear. The input for sequencing was peripheral blood, taken on day 0 of AZD1222 vaccination. The TCR was taken from an adult in good health. The CDR3 sequence is CASSNGEVRYSYNEQFF. DNA of the CDR3: TGTGCCAGTAGTAACGGAGAGGTTCGCTACTCCTACAATGAGCAGTTCTTC.